Listed below are T cell receptor beta chains from one sample, sequenced in a study of cytomegalovirus exposure and HLA in healthy donors. The method was immunoSEQ multiplex PCR; TCRdb's version includes in-frame clones alone and lacks a portion of them. The sample has about 140,000 clones, roughly 76% seen once. The sample taken for sequencing was PBMCs. All receptors come from a female donor in good health and CMV-seronegative. The CDR3 runs from the conserved cysteine through the conserved F or W. D genes are given only for firm matches. Clone size is shown for a subset of rows, as once, few, many or a class of expanded clone.

d_call j_call clone_size v_call cdr3_aa cdr3_nt
TRBD2 TRBJ2-7 . TRBV6-6 CASIRSGGAPYEQYF TGTGCCAGCATTAGAAGCGGGGGGGCCCCCTACGAGCAGTACTTC
TRBD1 TRBJ2-3 . TRBV4-1 CASSQEAADRAVADTQYF TGCGCCAGCAGCCAAGAGGCCGCGGACAGGGCGGTAGCAGATACGCAGTATTTT
. TRBJ2-3 . TRBV30 CAWSLGGDTQYF TGTGCCTGGAGTCTCGGGGGAGATACGCAGTATTTT
TRBD1 TRBJ2-7 . TRBV28 CASSSPGAGQGYEQYF TGTGCCAGCAGTTCCCCCGGGGCGGGACAGGGCTACGAGCAGTACTTC
. TRBJ2-3 . TRBV5-4 CASWGGATDTQYF TGTGCCAGCTGGGGGGGGGCGACAGATACGCAGTATTTT
TRBD1 TRBJ2-2 . TRBV5-6 CASSRGQGVNTGELFF TGTGCCAGCAGCAGGGGACAGGGGGTCAACACCGGGGAGCTGTTTTTT
. TRBJ2-7 few TRBV7-8 CASSWRGTYEQYF TGTGCCAGCAGCTGGCGGGGAACCTACGAGCAGTACTTC
. TRBJ1-2 . TRBV4-2 CASSQDTGQSYGYTF TGTGCCAGCAGCCAAGACACAGGGCAGAGCTATGGCTACACCTTC
TRBD2 TRBJ2-1 . TRBV6-5 CASSSGGAGGNEQFF TGTGCCAGCAGCTCCGGGGGGGCGGGTGGTAATGAGCAGTTCTTC
. TRBJ1-1 . TRBV29-1 CSVETSNTEAFF TGCAGCGTTGAAACGAGCAACACTGAAGCTTTCTTT
. TRBJ1-2 . TRBV18 CASSPRSREDGYTF TGTGCCAGCTCACCTAGGAGCAGGGAGGATGGCTACACCTTC
. TRBJ1-2 . TRBV27 CASSEGSGYTF TGTGCCAGCAGTGAAGGTAGCGGCTACACCTTC
. TRBJ1-3 few TRBV19 CASSMIRGDSGNTIYF TGTGCCAGTAGTATGATTCGGGGGGACTCTGGAAACACCATATATTTT
TRBD1 TRBJ1-1 . TRBV10-3 CATKKGGWDTEAFF TGTGCCACAAAGAAAGGGGGCTGGGACACTGAAGCTTTCTTT
. TRBJ1-1 . TRBV2 CASSLAYPRVPEAFF TGTGCCAGCAGTCTGGCCTACCCCAGGGTTCCCGAAGCTTTCTTT
TRBD1 TRBJ1-1 few TRBV6-5 CASSYQGAPTEAFF TGTGCCAGCAGTTACCAGGGGGCTCCTACTGAAGCTTTCTTT
. TRBJ1-3 . TRBV2 CGGASGNTIYF TGTGGGGGCGCATCTGGAAACACCATATATTTT
. TRBJ1-5 few TRBV19 CASQPSGRRGHQPQHF TGTGCCAGTCAACCGTCTGGGCGGAGGGGCCATCAGCCCCAGCATTTT
. TRBJ2-5 . TRBV29-1 CSVEINGTGEQYF TGCAGCGTTGAGATCAACGGGACGGGGGAGCAGTACTTC
. TRBJ1-1 . TRBV7-6 CASSLDRLNTEAFF TGTGCCAGCAGCTTAGACAGATTGAACACTGAAGCTTTCTTT
TRBD2 TRBJ2-1 once TRBV5-1 CASSTGTSGGPTQRGEQFF TGCGCCAGCAGCACCGGGACTAGCGGGGGGCCGACACAGAGGGGTGAGCAGTTCTTC
TRBD1 TRBJ1-1 . TRBV5-1 CASSTGQGNTEAFF TGCGCCAGCAGCACGGGACAGGGGAACACTGAAGCTTTCTTT
TRBD1 TRBJ1-1 once TRBV6-6 CASSRQTGALEAFF TGTGCCAGCAGTAGACAGACAGGGGCCCTTGAAGCTTTCTTT
TRBD1 TRBJ1-5 . TRBV27 CASSPKGQGADQPQHF TGTGCCAGCAGTCCGAAAGGACAGGGGGCCGATCAGCCCCAGCATTTT
TRBD1 TRBJ2-6 . TRBV4-1 CASSQGTGSLGGANVLTF TGCGCCAGCAGCCAAGGGACAGGTTCCTTGGGTGGGGCCAACGTCCTGACTTTC
TRBD1 TRBJ2-1 once TRBV5-1 CASSSHSRQGWVNEQFF TGCGCCAGCAGCTCGCACTCCCGACAGGGATGGGTTAATGAGCAGTTCTTC